These 17 T cell receptor beta chains came from one sample sequenced in a study of T cells in Graves' hyperthyroidism and ophthalmopathy (dated by TCRdb to between 2019 and 2020). The library was generated by multiplex PCR. TCRdb lists the instrument as Illumina HiSeq 2000. TCR beta CDR3 regions were amplified from RNA transcripts. The TCR CDR3 was subjected to a first round of RT-PCR using the HTBI primer set and the Qiagen OneStep RT-PCR kit. The public sequencing data were trimmed at Q25 with fastp and processed into clonotypes with MiXCR by TCRdb, which kept only in-frame beta chains. Identical CDR3 proteins give one entry, which carries the most common genes and DNA. Within this sample are roughly 630,000 distinct CDR3 sequences, with around a sixth of them counted one time only. The ten biggest clones cover 6.5% to 8% of the sample. Sequencing input: blood. Source of these receptors: a woman aged 25 to 39 with Graves' hyperthyroidism.

In this sample, this clonotype turned up many times. J is TRBJ2-7 and V is TRBV20-1, with TRBD2 matching 12 bases. Germline V gene sequence: CDR1 DFQATT, CDR2 SNEGSKA (reference sequence). The CDR3 has 14 residues. V dropped 4 bases and J dropped 3; count of bases not matched to a gene: 4. The CDR3 DNA sequence: TGCAGTGCTAAGACTAGCGGGGGACTCTACGAGCAGTACTTC. This gives the protein CSAKTSGGLYEQYF.

In its sample, this clonotype was seen many times. J is TRBJ2-7 and V is TRBV15; no clear D gene. Germline values: CDR1 LNHNV, CDR2 YYDKDF (reference sequence). Trimming took 0 bases from V and 0 from J, leaving 6 bases between them. This CDR3 is 14 amino acids long. The CDR3 is CATSRDRASYEQYF. The DNA for the CDR3 is TGTGCCACCAGCAGAGATCGGGCCTCCTACGAGCAGTACTTC. The complete variable domain, with remaining parts taken from reference TRBV15 and TRBJ2-7, reads DAMVIQNPRYQVTQFGKPVTLSCSQTLNHNVMYWYQQKSSQAPKLLFHYYDKDFNNEADTPDNFQSRRPNTSFCFLDIRSPGLGDTAMYLCATSRDRASYEQYFGPGTRLTVT.

This clonotype has a handful of counts. The junction shows a germline mismatch at one end, possibly a read error. The chain couples TRBV19 to TRBJ2-2; D gene unclear. CDR3 length: 14 amino acids. Germline assignment: CDR1 LNHDA and CDR2 SQIVND (reference sequence). The CDR3 loop reads CTSSAYFGSGELFF. CDR3 in DNA: TGTACCAGTAGTGCATACTTCGGATCCGGGGAGCTGTTTTTT.

V is TRBV5-1 and J is TRBJ2-7; 8 nucleotides agree with TRBD2. Germline lookup yields CDR1 SGHRS and CDR2 YFSETQ. CDR3 length: 16 residues. After removal of 4 bases from V and 2 bases from J, the junction contained 11 bases not matched to a gene. The CDR3 nucleotides are TGCGCCAGCAGCCTCTCCGGGAGGGGGGCTACCTACGAGCAGTACTTC. This encodes CASSLSGRGATYEQYF.

The chain joins TRBV7-2 to TRBJ2-6; D may be TRBD2 (6 bases). The CDR3 has 21 residues. V lost 4 bases and J lost 0, with 25 bases in between. Germline V gene lookup returns CDR1 SGHTA and CDR2 FQGNSA. The CDR3 spells CASSSLWGWDSSSSGANVLTF. CDR3 DNA: TGTGCCAGCAGCTCCCTCTGGGGGTGGGACTCCTCAAGCTCTGGGGCCAACGTCCTGACTTTC.

This clonotype occurred a few times. Compared with germline, one end of the junction differs, possibly owing to a read error. The chain employs TRBV7-9 and TRBJ2-7; D not certain. Germline V gives CDR1 SEHNR, CDR2 FQNEAQ (reference sequence). CDR3 size: 12 residues. The CDR3 bases are TGTGCCGGCAGCTTAGTTGGGTACGAGCAGTACTTC. This translates into CAGSLVGYEQYF.

The chain uses TRBV10-3 and TRBJ1-5; D is uncertain. Germline CDR1 ENHRY, CDR2 SYGVKD. The CDR3 runs to 14 residues. Trimming took off 2 bases at V and 6 bases at J, with 11 bases between the two ends. CDR3 loop: CAISEGFEGQPQHF. CDR3 DNA: TGTGCCATCAGTGAGGGGTTTGAGGGTCAGCCCCAGCATTTT.

This clonotype was seen repeatedly, ten times or more. J is TRBJ1-2 and V is TRBV2; TRBD1 aligns across 10 bases. Germline CDR1 is SNHLY and CDR2 is FYNNEI. CDR3 length equals 13 residues. V dropped 3 bases and J dropped 8; count of bases not matched to a gene: 3. The CDR3 spells CASSETGGGGYTF. DNA of the CDR3: TGTGCCAGCAGTGAGACAGGGGGCGGAGGCTACACCTTC. Combining the CDR3 with reference TRBV2 and TRBJ1-2 gives the whole variable domain EPEVTQTPSHQVTQMGQEVILRCVPISNHLYFYWYRQILGQKVEFLVSFYNNEISEKSEIFDDQFSVERPDGSNFTLKIRSTKLEDSAMYFCASSETGGGGYTFGSGTRLTVV.

This clonotype was recorded at least ten times. J is TRBJ2-3 and V is TRBV20-1, with 7 bases matching TRBD1. Per the germline V gene, CDR1 is DFQATT and CDR2 is SNEGSKA (reference sequence). V lost 2 bases and J lost 4; bases outside the gene matches: 12. This CDR3 is built from 16 residues. CDR3 sequence: CSARFVRQGVPDTQYF. For the CDR3, the DNA is TGCAGTGCTAGATTTGTGAGACAGGGCGTACCAGATACGCAGTATTTT.

In regard to this clonotype: With a much larger clone just one base away, this may be a read error. V and J are TRBV3-1 and TRBJ1-1, with D maybe TRBD1 (5 bases). This CDR3 region has 21 residues. The germline CDR1 and CDR2 sequences are LGHDT and YNNKEL (reference sequence). Trimming shortened V by 0 bases and J by 0 bases, and 26 bases separated the two germline ends. The CDR3, as DNA: TGTGCCAGCAGCCAAGATCCCTATCCCCTGAGGGGTGAGGGAATGAACACTGAAGCTTTCTTT. The encoded protein is CASSQDPYPLRGEGMNTEAFF.

The V gene is TRBV2, the J gene TRBJ1-5; D is perhaps TRBD1 (6 bases). In germline, CDR1 is SNHLY, CDR2 FYNNEI. The V end was cut by 6 bases, the J end by 2 bases, with 11 bases between. The CDR3 contains 14 residues. The CDR3 region has the DNA TGTGCCAGCAGCAAGACAGGACGCAATCAGCCCCAGCATTTT. Its protein product is CASSKTGRNQPQHF.

This chain uses TRBV18 with TRBJ2-3; 8 positions agree with TRBD1. The CDR3 has 17 residues. Trimming cost V 3 bases and J 2 bases; bases outside gene matches: 10. Germline V gene lookup returns CDR1 KGHSH and CDR2 LQKENI. The CDR3 sequence is CASSPFRSQGATDTQYF. The CDR3 DNA reads TGTGCCAGCTCACCTTTTCGAAGTCAGGGGGCCACAGATACGCAGTATTTT. The whole variable domain, filled in from reference TRBV18 and TRBJ2-3, reads NAGVMQNPRHLVRRRGQEARLRCSPMKGHSHVYWYRQLPEEGLKFMVYLQKENIIDESGMPKERFSAEFPKEGPSILRIQQVVRGDSAAYFCASSPFRSQGATDTQYFGPGTRLTVL.

V and J are TRBV13 and TRBJ2-7; 7 bases match TRBD1. Germline trimming cut 1 base from V and 3 bases from J; bases unmatched to any gene: 9. This CDR3 has 16 amino acids. Germline values: CDR1 PRHDT, CDR2 FYEKMQ (reference sequence). This CDR3 reads CASSLDRGQHRYEQYF. The CDR3 nucleotides read TGTGCCAGCAGCTTAGACAGGGGACAACATCGCTACGAGCAGTACTTC. Filled out from reference TRBV13 and TRBJ2-7, the complete variable domain reads AAGVIQSPRHLIKEKRETATLKCYPIPRHDTVYWYQQGPGQDPQFLISFYEKMQSDKGSIPDRFSAQQFSDYHSELNMSSLELGDSALYFCASSLDRGQHRYEQYFGPGTRLTVT.

About this clonotype: This may come from a read error, since a much larger clone is one base off. This chain uses TRBV9 with TRBJ2-1; D possibly corresponds to TRBD2 (6 bases). The length of the CDR3 is 15 residues. Germline V gene sequence: CDR1 SGDLS, CDR2 YYNGEE. Deletions cut 4 bases from V and 0 bases from J, with 11 bases between. CDR3 sequence reads: CASSFDGSSYNEQFF. CDR3 DNA sequence: TGTGCCAGCAGCTTCGACGGGAGCTCCTACAATGAGCAGTTCTTC. The full variable domain, completed using reference TRBV9 and TRBJ2-1, is DSGVTQTPKHLITATGQRVTLRCSPRSGDLSVYWYQQSLDQGLQFLIQYYNGEERAKGNILERFSAQQFPDLHSELNLSSLELGDSALYFCASSFDGSSYNEQFFGPGTRLTVL.

This clonotype was seen only a few times. This chain uses TRBV7-2 with TRBJ2-2; D is unresolved. Germline CDR1 reads SGHTA; CDR2 reads FQGNSA. Deletions cut 7 bases from V and 4 bases from J, with 13 bases between. This CDR3 contains 14 residues. This chain's CDR3 is CASTHSGGTGELFF. The CDR3 DNA follows: TGTGCCAGCACCCATTCGGGCGGCACCGGGGAGCTGTTTTTT.

This clonotype was seen more than once but under ten times. This sequence joins TRBV7-9 and TRBJ2-7; 8 bases agree with TRBD1. Losses at the gene ends were 8 bases for V and 0 bases for J; bases not matched to a gene: 3. The CDR3 loop spans 13 amino acids. Germline loops: CDR1 SEHNR, CDR2 FQNEAQ (reference sequence). CDR3 protein: CASGTGGSYEQYF. The CDR3 bases are TGTGCCAGCGGGACAGGCGGCTCCTACGAGCAGTACTTC. Complete variable domain (other parts from reference TRBV7-9 and TRBJ2-7): DTGVSQNPRHKITKRGQNVTFRCDPISEHNRLYWYRQTLGQGPEFLTYFQNEAQLEKSRLLSDRFSAERPKGSFSTLEIQRTEQGDSAMYLCASGTGGSYEQYFGPGTRLTVT.

The rearrangement joins TRBV4-1 to TRBJ2-1, with a weak D call TRBD2 (5 bases). This CDR3 is built from 14 residues. CDR1 and CDR2 from the germline V gene are MGHRA and YSYEKL. Trimming removed 5 bases from V and 6 bases from J, with 14 bases in between. This CDR3 is CASSYPNRGNEQFF. CDR3 DNA sequence: TGCGCCAGCAGCTACCCAAACCGGGGCAATGAGCAGTTCTTC.